Below are 22 T cell receptor beta chains sequenced from a single sample in a study of CD8+CD57+ T cells in acquired aplastic anemia. An expansion of CD8+CD57+ cells by flow cytometry had been shown in patients chosen for sequencing. CDR3 and TCR beta VDJ profiling relied on genomic DNA as the template. MiXCR, run by TCRdb on the reads, gives a single entry per CDR3 protein. The table has 95,000 to 150,000 distinct CDR3 sequences, less than 50% seen once. Source material: sorted CD4+, CD8+, or CD8+CD57+ T cells (not recorded which) from PBMCs. The source is a human donor with aplastic anemia.

This clonotype came up a few times. The chain joins TRBV19 to TRBJ1-6; D is perhaps TRBD1 (5 bases). Trimming shortened V by 1 base and J by 14 bases, and 15 bases separated the two germline ends. The CDR3 contains 14 residues. Germline lookup yields CDR1 LNHDA and CDR2 SQIVND (reference sequence). The CDR3 spells CASSIGGAFETLHF. The CDR3 bases are TGTGCCAGTAGTATAGGAGGGGCCTTCGAGACCCTCCACTTT.

At least ten counts were recorded for this clonotype. The CDR3 sequence: CASSPSDRVGSPLHF. CDR3 DNA: TGCGCCAGCAGCCCAAGCGACAGGGTAGGTTCACCCCTCCACTTT. The J gene is TRBJ1-6, the V gene TRBV4-1; 7 bases fit TRBD1. Germline trimming cut 4 bases from V and 9 bases from J; bases unmatched to any gene: 9. Germline assignment: CDR1 MGHRA and CDR2 YSYEKL. The CDR3 spans 15 residues.

V and J are TRBV20-1 and TRBJ2-3; D assignment may be TRBD1 or TRBD2 (5 bases each). The CDR3 covers 16 residues. Germline V CDR1 and CDR2: DFQATT, SNEGSKA (reference sequence). This CDR3 is CSSLRGGPGKRDTQYF. The DNA for the CDR3 is TGCAGCAGCCTTCGGGGCGGGCCGGGCAAGCGTGATACGCAGTATTTT.

The V call is TRBV30, the J call TRBJ1-1; D possibly corresponds to TRBD1 (5 bases). V gave up 0 bases and J gave up 4 bases, with 15 bases separating them. Germline V gene lookup returns CDR1 GTSNPN and CDR2 SVGIG (reference sequence). The CDR3 is 15 amino acids. CDR3: CAWSVRRQLVTEAFF. CDR3 sequence (DNA): TGTGCCTGGAGTGTACGAAGACAGCTCGTCACTGAAGCTTTCTTT.

This clonotype was counted between two and nine times. J is TRBJ1-2 and V is TRBV10-3, with 7 bases aligning to TRBD1. Germline assignment: CDR1 ENHRY and CDR2 SYGVKD. This CDR3 is 15 amino acids long. V gave up 2 bases and J gave up 1 base; unmatched junction bases: 4. The CDR3 coding sequence is TGTGCCATCAGTGAGGGGCAGGGGGGTAACTATGGCTACACCTTC. Translated, it gives CAISEGQGGNYGYTF.

This clonotype showed up just once. One end of the junction varies from germline; a read error may be responsible. The chain couples TRBV5-1 to TRBJ2-6; D may be TRBD1 or TRBD2 (5 bases each). Germline V gene data show CDR1 as SGHRS and CDR2 as YFSETQ. The CDR3 has 15 amino acids. The CDR3 DNA follows: TGCGCCAGCAGCTTGGGGGGGTCCGGGGCCGACGTCCTGACTTTC. Its protein is CASSLGGSGADVLTF.

This clonotype was seen ten or more times. The genes are TRBV20-1 and TRBJ1-4; D might be TRBD1 (6 bases). CDR3 size: 16 residues. V lost 5 bases and J lost 2, with 18 bases in between. The germline V gene has CDR1 DFQATT and CDR2 SNEGSKA (reference sequence). The CDR3 here is CSAPRGGGTTNEKLFF. DNA for the CDR3: TGCAGTGCTCCCCGGGGAGGGGGAACTACTAATGAAAAACTGTTTTTT.

Many counts were recorded for this clonotype. The chain carries TRBV7-9 and TRBJ1-1, with D possibly being TRBD1 (5 bases). Trimming shortened V by 2 bases and J by 1 base, and 5 bases separated the two germline ends. This CDR3 spans 13 amino acids. Germline CDR1 SEHNR, CDR2 FQNEAQ (reference sequence). The CDR3 protein is CASSLRGNTEAFF. CDR3 coding DNA: TGTGCCAGCAGCTTAAGGGGGAACACTGAAGCTTTCTTT.

The chain has TRBV29-1 and TRBJ1-1, with unresolved D. V lost 4 bases, J lost 0 bases, and 9 bases lay in between. The CDR3 has 13 residues. Germline CDR1 reads SQVTM; CDR2 reads ANQGSEA. DNA of the CDR3: TGCAGCGTTGGGGAGGGAATGAACACTGAAGCTTTCTTT. This encodes CSVGEGMNTEAFF. Full variable domain (missing parts from reference TRBV29-1 and TRBJ1-1): SAVISQKPSRDICQRGTSLTIQCQVDSQVTMMFWYRQQPGQSLTLIATANQGSEATYESGFVIDKFPISRPNLTFSTLTVSNMSPEDSSIYLCSVGEGMNTEAFFGQGTRLTVV.

The chain is built from TRBV10-3 and TRBJ1-2; tentative D call: TRBD1 (5 bases). V lost 7 bases, J lost 6 bases, and 12 bases lay in between. The germline V gene encodes CDR1 ENHRY and CDR2 SYGVKD. The CDR3 has 12 residues. In nucleotides, the CDR3 is TGTGCCATCACGGGGGATAGGAATGGCTACACCTTC. Residues: CAITGDRNGYTF.

On this clonotype: An end of the junction does not agree with germline; a read error may underlie this. The CDR3 spells CASSLRAGGSEAFF. The CDR3 nucleotides read TGTGCCAGCAGTCTCCGGGCAGGGGGCTCTGAAGCTTTCTTC. V gene TRBV2 combines with J gene TRBJ1-1, with TRBD1 identical over 8 bases. The CDR3 covers 14 residues. The germline V gene encodes CDR1 SNHLY and CDR2 FYNNEI.

The V call is TRBV7-9, the J call TRBJ2-3, with D hard to call. Germline CDR1 is SEHNR and CDR2 is FQNEAQ (reference sequence). V shed 6 bases and J shed 6 bases, with 10 bases lying between them. The CDR3 covers 12 residues. In DNA form, the CDR3 reads TGTGCCAGCAGGGCACCAGCCGATACGCAGTATTTT. The encoded protein is CASRAPADTQYF. The whole variable domain, filled in from reference TRBV7-9 and TRBJ2-3, reads DTGVSQNPRHKITKRGQNVTFRCDPISEHNRLYWYRQTLGQGPEFLTYFQNEAQLEKSRLLSDRFSAERPKGSFSTLEIQRTEQGDSAMYLCASRAPADTQYFGPGTRLTVL.

This clonotype was seen at least ten times. This CDR3 reads CASSYSARAYNSPLHF. In nucleotides, the CDR3 is TGTGCCAGCAGTTACTCTGCCAGGGCCTATAATTCACCCCTCCACTTT. The chain is built from TRBV6-6 and TRBJ1-6; possibly TRBD1 for D (5 bases). CDR1 and CDR2 from the germline V gene are MNHNY and SVGAGI (reference sequence). The V gene lost 0 bases and the J gene lost 2 bases, with 8 bases spanning the gap. The CDR3 covers 16 residues.

Only a few counts were recorded for this clonotype. The rearrangement uses TRBV12-3 or TRBV12-4 and TRBJ2-4; D might be TRBD1 or TRBD2, each matching 6 bases. There are 16 residues in the CDR3. V gave up 4 bases and J gave up 2 bases, with 15 bases separating them. CDR3 protein: CASSWGAGKTKNIQYF. As DNA, the CDR3 is TGTGCCAGCAGTTGGGGGGCAGGGAAAACCAAAAACATTCAGTACTTC.

With regard to this clonotype: A much larger clone sits a single nucleotide away, making a read error possible. The final CDR3 position lacks the conserved phenylalanine or tryptophan, pointing to a likely read error. V is TRBV18 and J is TRBJ2-7; a weak D match, TRBD1 (5 bases). Germline CDR1 reads KGHSH; CDR2 reads LQKENI. The CDR3 has 12 amino acids. V dropped 1 base and J dropped 7 bases, with 8 bases sitting between them. The CDR3: CASSPQGFEQYA. The CDR3 DNA reads as TGTGCCAGCTCACCACAGGGGTTTGAGCAGTACGCC.

Turning to this clonotype: This may be a read error: a much more frequent sequence differs by one nucleotide. The gene calls are TRBV4-1 and TRBJ1-2; maybe TRBD1 (5 bases). Germline CDR1 MGHRA, CDR2 YSYEKL. The germline V and J ends were trimmed by 0 bases and 1 base, with 12 bases remaining between them. This CDR3 has 16 amino acids. CDR3 DNA sequence: TGCGCCAGCAGCCAAGATACTCCAGGGAATAACTATGGCTACACCTTC. Its translation is CASSQDTPGNNYGYTF.

This clonotype was counted ten times or more. The chain is built from TRBV7-6 and TRBJ1-2; D gene unclear. CDR3 length: 13 residues. Deletions cut 5 bases from V and 6 bases from J, with 13 bases between. CDR1 is SGHVS and CDR2 is FNYEAQ in the germline V gene. Here the CDR3 DNA reads TGTGCCAGCAGCCGGTTGGCCGGAAATGGCTACACCTTC. This translates into CASSRLAGNGYTF.

This clonotype was seen a single time. The CDR3 is CAISEQGSSYNSPLHF. CDR3 DNA sequence: TGTGCCATCAGTGAGCAGGGAAGCTCCTATAATTCACCCCTCCACTTT. The rearrangement joins TRBV10-3 to TRBJ1-6; perhaps TRBD1 as D (5 bases). V was shortened by 2 bases and J by 0 bases, with 8 bases between the two germline ends. From germline, CDR1 is ENHRY and CDR2 SYGVKD. This CDR3 has 16 amino acids.

A word on this clonotype: A much more abundant neighbour one base away suggests this may be a read error. V and J are TRBV19 and TRBJ2-2, with TRBD1 as a possible D gene (6 bases). The CDR3 is 14 residues long. Per the germline V gene, CDR1 is LNHDA and CDR2 is SQIVND (reference sequence). V was shortened by 1 base and J by 4 bases, with 7 bases between the two germline ends. The CDR3 DNA sequence: TGTGCCAGTAGTATAGGGACAGCCACCGGGGAGCTGTTTTTT. Protein sequence: CASSIGTATGELFF. Looking up the rest from reference TRBV19 and TRBJ2-2 gives the full variable domain: DGGITQSPKYLFRKEGQNVTLSCEQNLNHDAMYWYRQDPGQGLRLIYYSQIVNDFQKGDIAEGYSVSREKKESFPLTVTSAQKNPTAFYLCASSIGTATGELFFGEGSRLTVL.

This clonotype was seen ten or more times. CDR3 nucleotide sequence: TGTGCCAGCAGCGTAAACCCCCTCGGGTCCCGTGAAAAACTGTTTTTT. Protein product: CASSVNPLGSREKLFF. This chain joins TRBV9 and TRBJ1-4; D remains unclear. The germline V gene has CDR1 SGDLS and CDR2 YYNGEE. The CDR3 runs 16 residues. Deletions cut 1 base from V and 7 bases from J, with 17 bases between.

The gene calls are TRBV15 and TRBJ1-6; D perhaps matches TRBD1 (6 bases). Trimming took 3 bases from V and 7 from J, leaving 13 bases between them. The germline CDR1 and CDR2 sequences are LNHNV and YYDKDF (reference sequence). CDR3 length: 15 residues. The CDR3 coding sequence is TGTGCCACCAGCAGTCGACAGGAGGGGAATTCACCCCTCCACTTT. Translation: CATSSRQEGNSPLHF.

The chain links TRBV7-2 to TRBJ2-7; D is undetermined. V was shortened by 5 bases and J by 0 bases, with 5 bases between the two germline ends. This CDR3 contains 12 residues. CDR1 SGHTA and CDR2 FQGNSA come from the germline V gene. The CDR3 here is CTSSRASYEQYF. The CDR3 region has the DNA TGTACCAGCAGCAGGGCCTCCTACGAGCAGTACTTC.